This T cell receptor beta chain was retrieved from a study of CD8 T cells in ankylosing spondylitis. TCRdb analysed the 5' RACE reads with MiXCR anew, one entry per CDR3 protein. The sample contains fewer than 350,000 distinct CDR3 sequences, roughly 12% of which appear only once. Overall study results and limits: Reportedly, disease-linked clones are significantly enriched in ankylosing spondylitis patients' matched synovial fluid. Peripheral blood samples showed relatively rare disease-linked clones, and these clones were CD8+.

This clonotype appeared many times. Its antigen is unidentified. CDR1 is DFQATT and CDR2 is SNEGSKA in the germline V gene (reference sequence). Trimming stripped 6 bases from V and 1 base from J, with 10 bases between. CDR3 size: 14 residues. This TCR was recovered from a female donor with ankylosing spondylitis or in good health (not recorded which). Material for sequencing was blood, either unsorted or a sorted T cell fraction (not recorded which). V and J are TRBV20-1 and TRBJ2-6; tentatively, D is TRBD1 (6 bases). CDR3: CSAPGQSGANVLTF. DNA of the CDR3: TGCAGTGCCCCCGGACAGTCTGGGGCCAACGTCCTGACTTTC.